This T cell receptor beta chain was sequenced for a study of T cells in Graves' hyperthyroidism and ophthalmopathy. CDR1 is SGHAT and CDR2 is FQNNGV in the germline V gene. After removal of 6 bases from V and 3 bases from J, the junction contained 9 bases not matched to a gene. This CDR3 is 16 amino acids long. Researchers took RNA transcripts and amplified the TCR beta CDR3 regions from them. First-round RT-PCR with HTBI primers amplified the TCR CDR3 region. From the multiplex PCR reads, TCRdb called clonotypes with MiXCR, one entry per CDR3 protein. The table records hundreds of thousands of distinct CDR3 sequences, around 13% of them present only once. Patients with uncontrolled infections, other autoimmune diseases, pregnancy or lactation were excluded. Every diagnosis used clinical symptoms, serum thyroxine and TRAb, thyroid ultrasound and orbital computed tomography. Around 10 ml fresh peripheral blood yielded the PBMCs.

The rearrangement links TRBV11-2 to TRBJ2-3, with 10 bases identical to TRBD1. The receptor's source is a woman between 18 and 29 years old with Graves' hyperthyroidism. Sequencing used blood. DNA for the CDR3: TGTGCCAGCAGTCGAACGGGGGACAGGGGAACAGATACGCAGTATTTT. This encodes CASSRTGDRGTDTQYF.